The 28 T cell receptor beta chains presented below share a single source sample, sequenced in a study of T cell repertoires in aging, cancer and after chemotherapy. Peripheral blood genomic DNA, not sorted cells or RNA, was the template. TRB rearrangements spanning V, D and J were amplified using mixed TRB-A/B primers. TCRdb re-analysed the multiplex PCR reads in MiXCR, keeping a single row per CDR3 protein. The sample has about 1,200 distinct CDR3 sequences; roughly 25% are singletons. The sequenced material came from blood. These receptors were obtained from a human donor with a solid tumor.

By sample fraction, this clonotype is large. The J gene is TRBJ2-7, the V gene TRBV27, with D unclear. Trimming pared 0 bases from V and 0 bases from J, leaving 6 bases between. This CDR3 is built from 14 residues. Germline V gene data show CDR1 as MNHEY and CDR2 as SMNVEV (reference sequence). The CDR3 bases are TGTGCCAGCAGTTTATCTACAGCCTCCTACGAGCAGTACTTC. Its protein product is CASSLSTASYEQYF.

The V and J genes are TRBV20-1 and TRBJ1-2; a possible D gene is TRBD1 (6 bases). V was shortened by 4 bases and J by 8 bases, with 17 bases between the two germline ends. The CDR3 length is 13 residues. The germline gives CDR1 DFQATT, CDR2 SNEGSKA (reference sequence). The CDR3 region is CSAKVLGTQGYTF. DNA of the CDR3: TGCAGTGCTAAAGTTCTCGGGACACAAGGCTACACCTTC.

The V gene is TRBV27, the J gene TRBJ2-6; maybe TRBD1 (5 bases). This CDR3 is 16 amino acids long. V lost 3 bases to trimming and J lost 3 bases, with 12 bases between them. Germline V gene lookup returns CDR1 MNHEY and CDR2 SMNVEV (reference sequence). The CDR3 DNA reads TGTGCCAGCAGTTTGGCCAAGGGGCTTGGGGCCAACGTCCTGACTTTC. Translated: CASSLAKGLGANVLTF.

This clonotype is labeled large. This chain links TRBV30 with TRBJ2-7; TRBD1 matches at 10 bases. Trimming removed 0 bases from V and 1 base from J; junction bases left unmatched: 6. The CDR3 has 16 residues. The V gene's germline CDR1 is GTSNPN and CDR2 SVGIG (reference sequence). CDR3 loop: CAWSVLVGQGSYEQYF. In DNA, the CDR3 is TGTGCCTGGAGTGTATTAGTGGGACAGGGGTCCTACGAGCAGTACTTC. Variable domain in full (rest from reference TRBV30 and TRBJ2-7): SQTIHQWPATLVQPVGSPLSLECTVEGTSNPNLYWYRQAAGRGLQLLFYSVGIGQISSEVPQNLSASRPQDRQFILSSKKLLLSDSGFYLCAWSVLVGQGSYEQYFGPGTRLTVT.

This clonotype is medium-sized within its sample. The chain employs TRBV30 and TRBJ1-1, with D unresolved. The germline V gene has CDR1 GTSNPN and CDR2 SVGIG (reference sequence). The CDR3 has 13 amino acids. Trimming pared 1 base from V and 0 bases from J, leaving 6 bases between. The CDR3: CAWSGLLNTEAFF. The CDR3 bases are TGTGCCTGGAGTGGACTTCTGAACACTGAAGCTTTCTTT.

V usage is TRBV7-3 and J usage is TRBJ1-6; possible D gene TRBD1, 5 bases. Per the germline V gene, CDR1 is SGHTA and CDR2 is FQGTGA. Trimming removed 2 bases at V and 4 bases at J, with 15 bases between. CDR3 size: 17 residues. CDR3 coding DNA: TGTGCCAGCAGCTTACTTTCTGGGGCGCGTTATAATTCACCCCTCCACTTT. Translating gives CASSLLSGARYNSPLHF.

This clonotype ranks as large. The J gene is TRBJ1-2, the V gene TRBV6-5, with D tentatively TRBD1 (5 bases). Trimming left V 6 bases short and J 6 bases short, with 11 bases between. Germline assignment: CDR1 MNHEY and CDR2 SVGAGI. This CDR3 spans 12 amino acids. The CDR3 protein is CASSNAGNGYTF. CDR3 DNA: TGTGCCAGCAGCAACGCAGGGAATGGCTACACCTTC.

This clonotype is categorized as large. This chain uses TRBV6-5 with TRBJ1-2; 7 positions match TRBD1. Germline V gene lookup returns CDR1 MNHEY and CDR2 SVGAGI. The length of the CDR3 is 14 residues. J was trimmed by 8 bases and V by 6 bases; bases with no gene match: 12. Here the CDR3 DNA reads TGTGCCAGCAGCGACAGGGCGATGGCTGAGGGCTACACCTTC. It translates to CASSDRAMAEGYTF.

Only a few counts were recorded for this clonotype. This chain uses TRBV10-3 with TRBJ1-1; weak D call: TRBD1 (6 bases). CDR1 ENHRY and CDR2 SYGVKD come from the germline V gene. V was clipped by 6 bases and J by 5 bases, with 13 bases between them. This CDR3 is 13 amino acids long. DNA of the CDR3: TGTGCCATCAGCGGGGACACGGGAACTGAAGCTTTCTTT. Its protein product is CAISGDTGTEAFF.

This chain links TRBV2 with TRBJ1-4; D is unresolved. V lost 7 bases and J 5 bases, leaving 14 bases between the germline ends. The CDR3 is 14 residues long. Germline-derived CDR1 and CDR2 are SNHLY and FYNNEI. DNA of the CDR3: TGTGCCAGCAAATTCGGTCAGCTAAATGAAAAACTGTTTTTT. Translating gives CASKFGQLNEKLFF.

In this sample, this clonotype is medium-sized. This chain joins TRBV10-3 and TRBJ1-2, with TRBD1 matching 8 bases. The CDR3 totals 16 residues. J lost 3 bases, V lost 4 bases, and 10 bases had no gene match. CDR1 and CDR2 from the germline V gene are ENHRY and SYGVKD. The CDR3 spells CAISADQGAQDYGYTF. The CDR3, as DNA: TGTGCCATCAGTGCGGACCAGGGGGCGCAGGACTATGGCTACACCTTC.

By share, this clonotype ranks as medium-sized. The J gene is TRBJ1-5, the V gene TRBV5-6, with D maybe TRBD1 (6 bases). V was clipped by 4 bases and J by 0 bases, with 17 bases between them. The germline V gene encodes CDR1 SGHDT and CDR2 YYEEEE. The CDR3 runs to 17 residues. In DNA, the CDR3 is TGTGCCAGCAGCCCGGCGCGCTCAGGGGTTAGCAATCAGCCCCAGCATTTT. It translates to CASSPARSGVSNQPQHF.

By proportion, this clonotype is medium-sized (0.01 to 0.1%). The gene calls are TRBV19 and TRBJ1-2; 8 bases align to TRBD1. The CDR3 runs 13 residues. CDR1 and CDR2 (germline): LNHDA, SQIVND (reference sequence). V was pared by 7 bases and J by 4 bases, with 5 bases of the junction left unmatched. The CDR3 DNA follows: TGTGCCAGTAAACTACAGGGGGGCTATGGCTACACCTTC. Translating gives CASKLQGGYGYTF.

V gene TRBV11-1 combines with J gene TRBJ2-6; TRBD1 is a possible D gene (5 bases). CDR3 length equals 15 residues. Trimming shortened V by 3 bases and J by 0 bases, and 6 bases separated the two germline ends. The germline V gene encodes CDR1 SGHAT and CDR2 FQDESV (reference sequence). The CDR3 bases are TGTGCCAGCAGCTTCGACAGCTCTGGGGCCAACGTCCTGACTTTC. Protein sequence: CASSFDSSGANVLTF.

With regard to this clonotype: Its ends do not fully match the called genes, so a read error is possible. This chain joins TRBV19 and TRBJ1-2; 7 bases map to TRBD1. Germline lookup yields CDR1 LNHDA and CDR2 SQIVND (reference sequence). The CDR3 has 12 amino acids. Here the CDR3 DNA reads TGTGCCAGTAGTGAAGTGGACAGGCCCTGCTCCTTC. Translated: CASSEVDRPCSF.

Details on this clonotype: One base away lies a much larger clone, so this may be a sequencing read error. The chain carries TRBV12-3 or TRBV12-4 and TRBJ2-1, with 8 positions matching TRBD1. This CDR3 is built from 14 residues. This CDR3 is CATSDSPTGDEQFF. The CDR3 DNA is TGTGCCACCAGTGATTCTCCGACAGGGGATGAGCAGTTCTTC.

This clonotype was counted a single time. This chain connects TRBV6-2 or TRBV6-3 to TRBJ2-1, with 9 bases lining up with TRBD1. CDR3 size: 20 residues. V trimming: 2 bases; J trimming: 2 bases; junction bases outside the gene matches: 16. Germline CDR1 is MNHEY and CDR2 is SVGEGT. CDR3 loop: CASSYTGQGGRGGAYNEQFF. In nucleotides, the CDR3 is TGTGCCAGCAGTTACACGGGACAGGGAGGGAGAGGGGGGGCCTACAATGAGCAGTTCTTC.

This clonotype came up a few times. The chain employs TRBV18 and TRBJ2-5, with D possibly being TRBD1 (6 bases). This CDR3 has 13 amino acids. V dropped 6 bases and J dropped 2 bases, with 10 bases sitting between them. The germline gives CDR1 KGHSH, CDR2 LQKENI. The CDR3 loop reads CASSRTAQETQYF. The DNA of the CDR3 is TGTGCCAGCTCGAGGACAGCTCAAGAGACCCAGTACTTC.

This chain links TRBV7-2 with TRBJ2-1; a weak D match, TRBD2 (6 bases). The V gene lost 4 bases and the J gene lost 8 bases, with 21 bases spanning the gap. This CDR3 comprises 16 residues. Germline V gene sequence: CDR1 SGHTA, CDR2 FQGNSA. CDR3 region: CASSSERLGLVYEQFF. The CDR3 DNA sequence: TGTGCCAGCAGCTCAGAAAGACTAGGCCTCGTCTATGAGCAGTTCTTC.

This clonotype has just a few counts. The chain joins TRBV5-4 to TRBJ1-3; TRBD1 agrees at 10 bases. CDR3 size: 14 residues. The junction had 0 bases not matched to a gene; V was cut back by 4 bases and J by 2 bases. CDR1 and CDR2 (germline): SGHNT, YYREEE (reference sequence). CDR3 sequence reads: CASSGQGAGNTIYF. DNA for the CDR3: TGTGCCAGCAGCGGACAGGGGGCTGGAAACACCATATATTTT.

This clonotype is labeled large. V gene TRBV5-1 combines with J gene TRBJ1-6; 11 bases fit TRBD1. V gave up 0 bases and J gave up 7 bases; unmatched junction bases: 9. Germline CDR1 SGHRS, CDR2 YFSETQ. This CDR3 comprises 18 residues. The CDR3 protein is CASSLALMGQGVNSPLHF. The DNA for the CDR3 is TGCGCCAGCAGCTTGGCTCTTATGGGACAGGGGGTGAATTCACCCCTCCACTTT.

Comment on this clonotype: With a much larger clone just one base away, this may be a read error. This rearrangement joins TRBV6-9 to TRBJ2-7; 8 bases line up with TRBD2. Germline V gene sequence: CDR1 MNHGY, CDR2 SVAAGI. The CDR3 has 15 residues. The CDR3 protein is CTSSETGTSSYEQYF. Here the CDR3 DNA reads TGTACCAGCAGTGAGACCGGGACTAGCTCCTACGAGCAGTACTTC.

The chain employs TRBV5-1 and TRBJ2-1, with D perhaps TRBD1 (5 bases). The V and J ends lost 0 bases and 1 base respectively, with 8 bases between them. This CDR3 is 15 amino acids long. CDR1 and CDR2 (germline): SGHRS, YFSETQ. CDR3 region: CASSLADSSYNEQFF. As DNA, the CDR3 is TGCGCCAGCAGCTTGGCCGACAGTTCCTACAATGAGCAGTTCTTC.

The chain recombines TRBV19 with TRBJ2-2; D may be TRBD2 (5 bases). Trimming took off 6 bases at V and 1 base at J, with 12 bases between the two ends. Germline values: CDR1 LNHDA, CDR2 SQIVND (reference sequence). The CDR3 spans 15 residues. The CDR3 spells CASSNPGKNTGELFF. The CDR3 nucleotides read TGTGCCAGTAGCAACCCGGGAAAGAACACCGGGGAGCTGTTTTTT.

In the case of this clonotype: Just one base apart from a much larger clone, this may be a read error. The chain uses TRBV5-4 and TRBJ1-2, with 7 bases matching TRBD1. Germline CDR1 SGHNT, CDR2 YYREEE (reference sequence). CDR3 size: 14 residues. Trimming at V came to 5 bases and at J to 3 bases, leaving 7 bases not matched to a gene. CDR3: CASSPTGSYYGYTF. In nucleotides, the CDR3 is TGTGCCAGCAGTCCGACAGGGAGCTACTATGGCTACACCTTC.

The chain has TRBV20-1 and TRBJ1-1; TRBD1 matches at 7 bases. CDR3 length: 12 amino acids. Germline assignment: CDR1 DFQATT and CDR2 SNEGSKA (reference sequence). V dropped 6 bases and J dropped 1; count of bases not matched to a gene: 2. The CDR3 reads CSARQGNTEAFF. DNA for the CDR3: TGCAGTGCCCGACAGGGGAACACTGAAGCTTTCTTT.

Relative to its sample, this clonotype is medium-sized. V usage is TRBV19 and J usage is TRBJ2-7; D is perhaps TRBD2 (6 bases). The V gene's germline CDR1 is LNHDA and CDR2 SQIVND (reference sequence). The CDR3 covers 15 residues. With 5 bases removed from V and 1 base from J, the gap between germline ends came to 15 bases. The CDR3, as DNA: TGTGCCAGTAGTCCCTGGGACTCCCGATCCTACGAGCAGTACTTC. It codes for CASSPWDSRSYEQYF.

This clonotype counts as medium-sized (0.01 to 0.1%). This chain joins TRBV7-9 and TRBJ1-2; the D is unclear. The CDR3 is 13 amino acids. Per the germline V gene, CDR1 is SEHNR and CDR2 is FQNEAQ (reference sequence). The ends were cut back, 1 base at V and 6 bases at J, with 9 bases in the middle. The CDR3 coding sequence is TGTGCCAGCAGCTTAGGGCAGGTCCATGGCTACACCTTC. Its translation is CASSLGQVHGYTF.